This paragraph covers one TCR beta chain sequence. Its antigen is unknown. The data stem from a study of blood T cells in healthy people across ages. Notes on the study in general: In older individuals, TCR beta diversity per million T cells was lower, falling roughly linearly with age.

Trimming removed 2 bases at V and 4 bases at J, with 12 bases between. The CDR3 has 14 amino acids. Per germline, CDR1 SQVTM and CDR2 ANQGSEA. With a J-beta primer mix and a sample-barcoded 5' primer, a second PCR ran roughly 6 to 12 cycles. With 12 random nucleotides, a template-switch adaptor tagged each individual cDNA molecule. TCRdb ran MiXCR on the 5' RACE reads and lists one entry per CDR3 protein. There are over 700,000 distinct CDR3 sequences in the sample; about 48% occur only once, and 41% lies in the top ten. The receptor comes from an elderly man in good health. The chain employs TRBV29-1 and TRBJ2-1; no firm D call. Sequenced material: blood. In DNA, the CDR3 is TGCAGCGTTGAACCCCCCACCCAGTACAATGAGCAGTTCTTC. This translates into CSVEPPTQYNEQFF.